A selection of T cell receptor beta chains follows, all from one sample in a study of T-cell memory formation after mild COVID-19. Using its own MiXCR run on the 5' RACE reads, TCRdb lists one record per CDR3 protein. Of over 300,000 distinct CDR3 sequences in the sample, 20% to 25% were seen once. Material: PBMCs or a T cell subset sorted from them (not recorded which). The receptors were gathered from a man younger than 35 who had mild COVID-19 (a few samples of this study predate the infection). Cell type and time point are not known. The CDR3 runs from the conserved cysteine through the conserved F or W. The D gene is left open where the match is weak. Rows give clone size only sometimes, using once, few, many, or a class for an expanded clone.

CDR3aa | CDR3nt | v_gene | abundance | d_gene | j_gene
CASSFGQGQPQHF | TGTGCCAGCAGCTTTGGACAGGGCCAGCCCCAGCATTTT | TRBV7-6 | few | TRBD1 | TRBJ1-5
CASNTGHPSRNQPQHF | TGTGCCAGTAATACCGGTCACCCTAGTCGCAATCAGCCCCAGCATTTT | TRBV19 | few | NA | TRBJ1-5
CASTKGPRRSTDTQYF | TGTGCCAGCACCAAGGGGCCCCGGAGGAGCACAGATACGCAGTATTTT | TRBV27 | few | NA | TRBJ2-3
CASSYGPGASGYTF | TGTGCCAGCAGTTACGGGCCAGGGGCGTCCGGCTACACCTTC | TRBV6-5 | NA | NA | TRBJ1-2
CASSTTTGASSYNSPLHF | TGTGCCAGCAGCACAACAACAGGGGCGAGCTCCTATAATTCACCCCTCCACTTT | TRBV27 | NA | TRBD1 | TRBJ1-6
CASILDSMNTEAFF | TGTGCCAGCATCCTGGACAGCATGAACACTGAAGCTTTCTTT | TRBV12-3/TRBV12-4 | few | NA | TRBJ1-1
CASSLAQGNQPQHF | TGTGCCAGCAGCTTGGCACAGGGCAATCAGCCCCAGCATTTT | TRBV5-5 | few | NA | TRBJ1-5
CASSRARTHYEQYF | TGCGCCAGCAGTCGAGCACGGACCCACTACGAGCAGTACTTC | TRBV5-1 | few | NA | TRBJ2-7
CSAGPGVGYTF | TGCAGTGCTGGCCCAGGGGTTGGCTACACCTTC | TRBV20-1 | NA | NA | TRBJ1-2
CASSWGLSTEAFF | TGTGCCAGCAGTTGGGGATTGAGCACTGAAGCTTTCTTT | TRBV6-5 | few | NA | TRBJ1-1
CASSPQTGVAKNIQYF | TGCGCCAGCAGCCCACAGACAGGGGTGGCCAAAAACATTCAGTACTTC | TRBV5-1 | NA | TRBD1 | TRBJ2-4
CASSFASGQETQYF | TGCGCCAGCAGCTTTGCTAGCGGCCAAGAGACCCAGTACTTC | TRBV5-1 | many | TRBD2 | TRBJ2-5
CASSLAPGRKYTNTGELFF | TGTGCCAGCAGCTTAGCGCCCGGACGGAAATATACGAACACCGGGGAGCTGTTTTTT | TRBV7-9 | few | NA | TRBJ2-2
CASSQTGGPYEQYF | TGCGCCAGCAGCCAGACAGGGGGCCCCTACGAGCAGTACTTC | TRBV4-1 | few | TRBD1 | TRBJ2-7
CASSLDRGAYNSPLHF | TGCGCCAGCAGCCTTGACAGGGGAGCCTATAATTCACCCCTCCACTTT | TRBV4-3 | few | TRBD1 | TRBJ1-6
CASSLGLGGADTQYF | TGCGCCAGCAGCTTGGGGCTAGGAGGGGCAGATACGCAGTATTTT | TRBV5-1 | few | NA | TRBJ2-3
CASSQGSQENQPQHF | TGCGCCAGCAGCCAAGGAAGCCAGGAGAATCAGCCCCAGCATTTT | TRBV4-1 | NA | NA | TRBJ1-5
CASSFSGDLYEQYF | TGTGCCAGCAGCTTTAGCGGGGACCTCTACGAGCAGTACTTC | TRBV12-3/TRBV12-4 | few | TRBD2 | TRBJ2-7
CASSFAPTGAGEQFF | TGTGCCAGCAGCTTCGCCCCTACAGGGGCGGGTGAGCAGTTCTTC | TRBV5-6 | NA | TRBD1 | TRBJ2-1
CASTHLLNTEAFF | TGTGCCAGCACCCACCTCCTGAACACTGAAGCTTTCTTT | TRBV12-3/TRBV12-4 | NA | NA | TRBJ1-1
CSARITGGGAPLHF | TGCAGTGCTAGGATAACAGGGGGCGGTGCACCCCTCCACTTT | TRBV20-1 | NA | TRBD1 | TRBJ1-6
CASWGQGAQTGELFF | TGTGCCAGCTGGGGACAGGGGGCTCAGACCGGGGAGCTGTTTTTT | TRBV7-9 | few | TRBD1 | TRBJ2-2
CASSSNGRGGYTF | TGTGCCAGTAGTTCTAACGGTCGTGGTGGCTACACCTTC | TRBV19 | few | NA | TRBJ1-2
CASRTSGGSSYNEQFF | TGTGCCAGCCGGACTAGCGGGGGGAGCTCCTACAATGAGCAGTTCTTC | TRBV12-3/TRBV12-4 | NA | TRBD2 | TRBJ2-1
CAISETGHRNEKLFF | TGTGCCATCAGTGAAACTGGACACCGTAATGAAAAACTGTTTTTT | TRBV10-3 | few | NA | TRBJ1-4
CAWSSDISGNTIYF | TGTGCCTGGAGTTCCGACATCTCGGGAAACACCATATATTTT | TRBV30 | NA | NA | TRBJ1-3
CASSLKAGELFF | TGTGCCAGCAGCTTAAAGGCCGGGGAGCTGTTTTTT | TRBV11-3 | few | NA | TRBJ2-2
CASSQFSGEGETQYF | TGTGCCAGCAGCCAATTTTCCGGGGAAGGCGAGACCCAGTACTTC | TRBV3-1 | NA | NA | TRBJ2-5
CASSLVGAGELFF | TGCGCCAGCAGTTTAGTTGGTGCCGGGGAGCTGTTTTTT | TRBV5-1 | NA | NA | TRBJ2-2
CASSLDGPTDTQYF | TGCGCCAGCAGCTTGGACGGTCCAACAGATACGCAGTATTTT | TRBV5-1 | NA | NA | TRBJ2-3
CASTSGDEQFF | TGTGCCAGTACTAGCGGGGACGAGCAGTTCTTC | TRBV6-5 | NA | TRBD2 | TRBJ2-1
CASYFNRGYGAEAFF | TGTGCCAGCTATTTTAATCGGGGTTATGGCGCTGAAGCTTTCTTT | TRBV6-2/TRBV6-3 | few | NA | TRBJ1-1
CASSQDLAFSGNTIYF | TGCGCCAGCAGCCAAGATCTTGCCTTCTCTGGAAACACCATATATTTT | TRBV4-3 | NA | NA | TRBJ1-3
CASSPPARVYGYTF | TGTGCCAGCAGCCCCCCCGCCAGGGTCTATGGCTACACCTTC | TRBV3-1 | few | NA | TRBJ1-2
CASMGGSNEKLFF | TGTGCCAGCATGGGAGGAAGTAATGAAAAACTGTTTTTT | TRBV6-6 | NA | NA | TRBJ1-4
CASSSGQGLLIAVF | TGTGCCAGCTCATCCGGACAGGGGTTGCTTATCGCGGTCTTC | TRBV18 | few | TRBD1 | TRBJ2-1
CASILGTPLRGTQYF | TGTGCCAGCATTCTTGGGACTCCGCTAAGGGGAACGCAGTATTTT | TRBV12-3/TRBV12-4 | few | NA | TRBJ2-3
CASSQDRREVYNSPLHF | TGCGCCAGCAGCCAAGATCGCAGAGAAGTGTATAATTCACCCCTCCACTTT | TRBV4-1 | few | NA | TRBJ1-6
CASGLGRGDPQF | TGTGCTAGTGGTTTGGGGAGGGGGGACCCTCAATTT | TRBV12-5 | many | NA | TRBJ2-3
CASSLQGRNQPQHF | TGTGCCAGCAGCTTACAGGGTCGGAATCAGCCCCAGCATTTT | TRBV7-9 | few | NA | TRBJ1-5
CASSLGPRVDTGELFF | TGCGCCAGCAGCTTGGGCCCCCGGGTTGACACCGGGGAGCTGTTTTTT | TRBV5-1 | NA | NA | TRBJ2-2
CASRTGMYNEQFF | TGCGCCAGCAGGACCGGGATGTACAATGAGCAGTTCTTC | TRBV10-2 | few | NA | TRBJ2-1
CSVLTPNTGELFF | TGCAGCGTCCTGACCCCGAACACCGGGGAGCTGTTTTTT | TRBV29-1 | many | NA | TRBJ2-2
CAISVGGSSYEQYF | TGTGCCATCAGTGTAGGGGGTAGCTCCTACGAGCAGTACTTC | TRBV10-3 | NA | NA | TRBJ2-7
CASSPQDNEQFF | TGTGCCAGCTCACCACAGGATAATGAGCAGTTCTTC | TRBV18 | NA | NA | TRBJ2-1
CASSHRPDGPYEQYF | TGCGCCAGCAGCCATCGACCGGACGGACCCTACGAGCAGTACTTC | TRBV4-3 | few | NA | TRBJ2-7
CRVLAPPGQDTGNTIYF | TGCAGAGTGCTAGCGCCCCCCGGACAGGACACTGGAAACACCATATATTTT | TRBV20-1 | few | TRBD1 | TRBJ1-3
CSARAPGAGSYNEQFF | TGCAGTGCTAGAGCCCCCGGGGCCGGCTCCTACAATGAGCAGTTCTTC | TRBV20-1 | few | NA | TRBJ2-1
CASSQDRRGGRAGEQFF | TGCGCCAGCAGCCAAGATAGGCGGGGGGGCCGAGCAGGCGAGCAGTTCTTC | TRBV4-3 | NA | TRBD2 | TRBJ2-1
CASRDLWVSNEKLFF | TGTGCCAGCAGGGACCTGTGGGTCAGTAATGAAAAACTGTTTTTT | TRBV6-1 | NA | NA | TRBJ1-4